Below, 23 T cell receptor beta chains from the same sample are listed, as sequenced in a study of STAT5B mutations in CD4+ large granular lymphocyte leukemia. Clones were read by immunoSEQ multiplex PCR, and TCRdb kept only the in-frame ones, dropping some. Among fewer than 35,000 clones, 71% were seen once, and the ten largest hold 0.4% to 0.5%. The sequenced sample consisted of CD4+ T cells from blood buffy coats. These receptors came from a human donor in good health.

The J gene is TRBJ1-3, the V gene TRBV6-5; tentatively, D is TRBD1 (6 bases). Germline CDR1 MNHEY, CDR2 SVGAGI. Deletions cut 6 bases from V and 0 bases from J, with 9 bases between. There are 14 residues in the CDR3. This CDR3 reads CASSDRISGNTIYF. CDR3 DNA sequence: TGTGCCAGCAGCGACAGGATCTCTGGAAACACCATATATTTT.

The V gene is TRBV25-1, the J gene TRBJ2-1, with 7 bases identical to TRBD1. The germline V gene has CDR1 MGHDK and CDR2 SYGVNS. The CDR3 consists of 16 residues. J was trimmed by 4 bases and V by 5 bases; bases with no gene match: 11. The CDR3 is CASSLGQATSYNEQFF. The CDR3 bases are TGTGCCAGCAGTCTCGGACAGGCCACATCTTACAATGAGCAGTTCTTC.

The chain recombines TRBV13 with TRBJ2-5; 11 nucleotides match TRBD2. CDR1 is PRHDT and CDR2 is FYEKMQ in the germline V gene (reference sequence). V lost 1 base to trimming and J lost 5 bases; unmatched junction nucleotides: 3. This CDR3 spans 15 amino acids. The DNA of the CDR3 is TGTGCCAGCAGCTTAGCTAGCGGGGGGCCGGAGACCCAGTACTTC. Its protein product is CASSLASGGPETQYF.

The chain combines TRBV7-2 with TRBJ2-7; TRBD2 matches at 10 bases. The CDR3 runs 15 residues. Per the germline V gene, CDR1 is SGHTA and CDR2 is FQGNSA. The J segment lost 5 bases and the V segment lost 2 bases, leaving 6 bases of the junction unmatched. CDR3 residues: CASSLRAGGRDEQYF. In DNA form, the CDR3 reads TGTGCCAGCAGCTTAAGAGCGGGGGGGCGGGACGAGCAGTACTTC.

The V call is TRBV29-1, the J call TRBJ2-2; D remains ambiguous. V was shortened by 6 bases and J by 1 base, with 3 bases between the two germline ends. Germline V gene data show CDR1 as SQVTM and CDR2 as ANQGSEA. The CDR3 loop spans 11 amino acids. CDR3 residues: CSVRNTGELFF. The CDR3 DNA is TGCAGCGTAAGGAACACCGGGGAGCTGTTTTTT.

The CDR3 DNA reads as TGTGCCAGCAGCTTGGGGACGGACTATGGCTACACCTTC. Protein product: CASSLGTDYGYTF. The chain carries TRBV7-8 and TRBJ1-2; D may be TRBD1 (5 bases). Between the trimmed V and J ends, which lost 3 bases and 3 bases, there was a span of 8 bases. Germline values: CDR1 SGHVS, CDR2 FQNEAQ. This CDR3 contains 13 residues.

The V call is TRBV29-1, the J call TRBJ1-5; D might be TRBD1 (5 bases). The CDR3 runs 12 residues. V lost 4 bases and J lost 7, with 11 bases in between. Germline CDR1 reads SQVTM; CDR2 reads ANQGSEA. CDR3 amino acids: CSVGGGSQPQHF. In nucleotides, the CDR3 is TGCAGCGTTGGGGGGGGATCCCAGCCCCAGCATTTT.

This clone was seen once. The rearrangement links TRBV5-1 to TRBJ1-4; no reliable D call. CDR3 size: 15 residues. V was clipped by 0 bases and J by 2 bases, with 8 bases between them. In germline, CDR1 is SGHRS, CDR2 YFSETQ. This CDR3 reads CASSLVGWTNEKLFF. In DNA form, the CDR3 reads TGCGCCAGCAGCTTGGTGGGGTGGACTAATGAAAAACTGTTTTTT.

This rearrangement joins TRBV5-1 to TRBJ1-1; no firm D call. The germline CDR1 and CDR2 sequences are SGHRS and YFSETQ. Trimming pared 0 bases from V and 4 bases from J, leaving 13 bases between. The CDR3 has 15 residues. CDR3 in DNA: TGCGCCAGCAGCTTGGACGGAGATGGGTCCACTGAAGCTTTCTTT. It is translated as CASSLDGDGSTEAFF.

This chain uses TRBV5-6 with TRBJ1-5; the D is unclear. Trimming removed 4 bases at V and 3 bases at J, with 11 bases between. Germline V gene sequence: CDR1 SGHDT, CDR2 YYEEEE. The CDR3 covers 14 residues. DNA for the CDR3: TGTGCCAGCAGCAAACGGAGCTACAATCAGCCCCAGCATTTT. It codes for CASSKRSYNQPQHF. Looking up the rest from reference TRBV5-6 and TRBJ1-5 gives the full variable domain: DAGVTQSPTHLIKTRGQQVTLRCSPKSGHDTVSWYQQALGQGPQFIFQYYEEEERQRGNFPDRFSGHQFPNYSSELNVNALLLGDSALYLCASSKRSYNQPQHFGDGTRLSIL.

A note on this clone: In the same sample, other DNA sequences code for this CDR3. The J gene is TRBJ2-3, the V gene TRBV5-4; D not certain. Trimming pared 1 base from V and 0 bases from J, leaving 9 bases between. Germline V CDR1 and CDR2: SGHNT, YYREEE (reference sequence). CDR3 length: 15 amino acids. The CDR3 protein is CASSLSGTSTDTQYF. The CDR3 coding sequence is TGTGCCAGCAGCTTGTCCGGAACTAGCACAGATACGCAGTATTTT.

The rearrangement joins TRBV6-6 to TRBJ1-1, with TRBD1 matching 12 bases. The V and J ends lost 2 bases and 8 bases, in that order; junction bases with no gene match: 6. CDR3 length: 15 residues. In germline, CDR1 is MNHNY, CDR2 SVGAGI (reference sequence). CDR3 coding DNA: TGTGCCAGCAGTTACCCGGGACAGGGGGCGATGGAAGCTTTCTTT. It specifies CASSYPGQGAMEAFF.

The J gene is TRBJ1-6, the V gene TRBV9; D uncertain. V gave up 3 bases and J gave up 0 bases, with 10 bases separating them. This CDR3 has 16 amino acids. The germline gives CDR1 SGDLS, CDR2 YYNGEE. CDR3 region: CASSETVSSYNSPLHF. The CDR3 DNA reads TGTGCCAGCAGCGAGACCGTCAGCTCCTATAATTCACCCCTCCACTTT. The full variable domain, its missing parts supplied by reference TRBV9 and TRBJ1-6, is DSGVTQTPKHLITATGQRVTLRCSPRSGDLSVYWYQQSLDQGLQFLIQYYNGEERAKGNILERFSAQQFPDLHSELNLSSLELGDSALYFCASSETVSSYNSPLHFGNGTRLTVT.

The chain joins TRBV7-6 to TRBJ2-3; possibly TRBD2 for D (5 bases). CDR3 length: 16 amino acids. Trimming took 1 base from V and 0 from J, leaving 11 bases between them. Germline values: CDR1 SGHVS, CDR2 FNYEAQ. The CDR3 region is CASSLGGLSSTDTQYF. CDR3 in DNA: TGTGCCAGCAGCTTAGGAGGACTCTCTAGCACAGATACGCAGTATTTT.

This rearrangement joins TRBV5-6 to TRBJ1-3; the D is unclear. Trimming removed 0 bases at V and 4 bases at J, with 17 bases between. CDR1 is SGHDT and CDR2 is YYEEEE in the germline V gene. There are 17 residues in the CDR3. The CDR3 DNA is TGTGCCAGCAGCTTGGGACTGTCAATTAATGACGGAAACACCATATATTTT. Translated, it gives CASSLGLSINDGNTIYF. The full variable domain, completed using reference TRBV5-6 and TRBJ1-3, is DAGVTQSPTHLIKTRGQQVTLRCSPKSGHDTVSWYQQALGQGPQFIFQYYEEEERQRGNFPDRFSGHQFPNYSSELNVNALLLGDSALYLCASSLGLSINDGNTIYFGEGSWLTVV.

The chain joins TRBV28 to TRBJ2-7, with D possibly being TRBD2 (6 bases). The CDR3 has 13 amino acids. Trimming stripped 5 bases from V and 7 bases from J, with 15 bases between. Per germline, CDR1 MDHEN and CDR2 SYDVKM. The CDR3 reads CASSPPRDSEQYF. The CDR3 nucleotides read TGTGCCAGCAGTCCACCCAGGGACTCGGAGCAGTACTTC.

This clone was detected a few times. The V gene is TRBV6-5, the J gene TRBJ2-5; D unclear. Deletions cut 4 bases from V and 3 bases from J, with 12 bases between. Germline-derived CDR1 and CDR2 are MNHEY and SVGAGI. CDR3 length equals 14 residues. CDR3 region: CASSSSQVEETQYF. The CDR3 DNA reads TGTGCCAGCAGTTCTTCTCAGGTAGAAGAGACCCAGTACTTC.

The gene calls are TRBV6-1 and TRBJ2-3, with 8 bases fitting TRBD2. This CDR3 has 14 residues. With 4 bases clipped from V and 4 bases from J, the junction kept 4 bases outside the gene matches. Germline V gives CDR1 MNHNS, CDR2 SASEGT. The CDR3 loop is CASSVGLAADTQYF. CDR3 bases: TGTGCCAGCAGTGTCGGACTAGCCGCAGATACGCAGTATTTT.

The genes are TRBV7-9 and TRBJ2-5, with a possible D match to TRBD2 (5 bases). This CDR3 has 13 amino acids. From germline, CDR1 is SEHNR and CDR2 FQNEAQ (reference sequence). The V end was cut by 3 bases, the J end by 4 bases, with 9 bases between. The CDR3 DNA is TGTGCCAGCAGCTTTCGGGGTGGAGAGACCCAGTACTTC. It yields the protein CASSFRGGETQYF.

The chain carries TRBV11-2 and TRBJ2-2, with no clear D. V lost 2 bases and J lost 5, with 12 bases in between. CDR3 length equals 15 residues. The germline V gene encodes CDR1 SGHAT and CDR2 FQNNGV. CDR3: CASSLPTATTGELFF. CDR3 bases: TGTGCCAGCAGCTTACCGACTGCTACTACCGGGGAGCTGTTTTTT.

The V call is TRBV27, the J call TRBJ2-4, with D perhaps TRBD1 or TRBD2 (6 bases each). Looked up from germline, CDR1 is MNHEY and CDR2 is SMNVEV (reference sequence). V was trimmed by 6 bases and J by 7 bases, leaving 16 bases between them. The CDR3 sequence is 14 residues long. CDR3 residues: CASSLGGHGNIQYF. The CDR3 DNA is TGTGCCAGCAGCCTTGGGGGGCACGGTAACATTCAGTACTTC.

This rearrangement joins TRBV2 to TRBJ2-5, with 11 bases matching TRBD2. The germline V gene encodes CDR1 SNHLY and CDR2 FYNNEI. The CDR3 loop spans 16 amino acids. V was clipped by 4 bases and J by 0 bases; unmatched bases: 4. CDR3 coding DNA: TGTGCCAGCAGTGGCCCGGGACTAGCGGACCAAGAGACCCAGTACTTC. Residues: CASSGPGLADQETQYF.

The rearrangement joins TRBV9 to TRBJ2-5; D uncertain. The CDR3 covers 13 residues. V lost 3 bases and J 1 base, leaving 7 bases between the germline ends. Per germline, CDR1 SGDLS and CDR2 YYNGEE. CDR3 coding DNA: TGTGCCAGCAGCGGTGGCCCCCAAGAGACCCAGTACTTC. Encoded protein: CASSGGPQETQYF. The whole variable domain, filled in from reference TRBV9 and TRBJ2-5, reads DSGVTQTPKHLITATGQRVTLRCSPRSGDLSVYWYQQSLDQGLQFLIQYYNGEERAKGNILERFSAQQFPDLHSELNLSSLELGDSALYFCASSGGPQETQYFGPGTRLLVL.